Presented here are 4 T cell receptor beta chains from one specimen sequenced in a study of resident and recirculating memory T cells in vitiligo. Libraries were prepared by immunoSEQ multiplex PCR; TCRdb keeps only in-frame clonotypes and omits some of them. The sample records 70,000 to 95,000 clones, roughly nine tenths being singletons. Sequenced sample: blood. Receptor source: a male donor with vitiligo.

In DNA form, the CDR3 reads TGTGCCAGCAGTTTATTAAGGACAGGGGGCCGGGACACTGAAGCTTTCTTT. As protein: CASSLLRTGGRDTEAFF. The J gene is TRBJ1-1, the V gene TRBV28, with TRBD1 matching over 11 bases. Germline loops: CDR1 MDHEN, CDR2 SYDVKM. Trimming at V came to 1 base and at J to 3 bases, leaving 7 bases not matched to a gene. This CDR3 is 17 amino acids long.

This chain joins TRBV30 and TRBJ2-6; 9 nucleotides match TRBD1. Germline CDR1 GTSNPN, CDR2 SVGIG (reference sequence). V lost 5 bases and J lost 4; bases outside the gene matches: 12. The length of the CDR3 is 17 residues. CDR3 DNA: TGTGCCTGGGGGCGAGGGACAGGGAGGCCGGGGGCCAACGTCCTGACTTTC. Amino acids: CAWGRGTGRPGANVLTF.

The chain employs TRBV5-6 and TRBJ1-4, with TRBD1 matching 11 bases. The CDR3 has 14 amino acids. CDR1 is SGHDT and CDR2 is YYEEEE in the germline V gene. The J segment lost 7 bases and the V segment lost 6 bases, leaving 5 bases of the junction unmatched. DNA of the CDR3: TGTGCCAGCACCTGGGGGACAGGGGGTGAAAAACTGTTTTTT. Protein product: CASTWGTGGEKLFF.

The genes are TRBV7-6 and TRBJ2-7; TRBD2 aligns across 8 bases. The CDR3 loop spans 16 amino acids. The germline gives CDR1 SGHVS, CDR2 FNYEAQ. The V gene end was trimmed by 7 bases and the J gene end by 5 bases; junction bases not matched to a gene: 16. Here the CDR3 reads CASTPLAGTSFDEQYF. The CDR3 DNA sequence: TGTGCCAGCACCCCCCTCGCCGGGACTAGTTTCGACGAGCAGTACTTC.